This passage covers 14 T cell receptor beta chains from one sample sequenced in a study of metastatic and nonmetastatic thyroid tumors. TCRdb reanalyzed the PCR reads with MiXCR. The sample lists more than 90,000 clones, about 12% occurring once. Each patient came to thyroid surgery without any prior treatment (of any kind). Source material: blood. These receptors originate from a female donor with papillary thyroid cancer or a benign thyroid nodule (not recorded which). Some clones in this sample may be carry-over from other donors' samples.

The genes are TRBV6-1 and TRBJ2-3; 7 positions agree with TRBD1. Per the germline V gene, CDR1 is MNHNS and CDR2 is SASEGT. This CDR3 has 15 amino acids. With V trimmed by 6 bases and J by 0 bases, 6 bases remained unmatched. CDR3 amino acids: CASSLETGSTDTQYF. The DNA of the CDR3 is TGTGCCAGCAGCCTGGAGACAGGGAGCACAGATACGCAGTATTTT.

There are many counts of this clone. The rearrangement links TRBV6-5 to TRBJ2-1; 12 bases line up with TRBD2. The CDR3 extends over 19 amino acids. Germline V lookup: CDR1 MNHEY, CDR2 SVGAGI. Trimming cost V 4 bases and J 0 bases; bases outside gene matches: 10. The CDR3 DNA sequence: TGTGCCAGCAGTTCACCGACTAGCGGGAGTTGGGTCTCCTACAATGAGCAGTTCTTC. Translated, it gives CASSSPTSGSWVSYNEQFF.

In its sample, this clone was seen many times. The DNA of the CDR3 is TGTGCCAGCAGCTTTGCGGGGGGAGACAATGAGCAGTTCTTC. As protein: CASSFAGGDNEQFF. The chain couples TRBV11-2 to TRBJ2-1, with 8 bases matching TRBD2. CDR3 length: 14 amino acids. The V and J ends lost 3 bases and 5 bases, in that order; junction bases with no gene match: 3. Germline V gene data show CDR1 as SGHAT and CDR2 as FQNNGV. Based on the CDR3 plus reference TRBV11-2 and TRBJ2-1, the full variable domain is EAGVAQSPRYKIIEKRQSVAFWCNPISGHATLYWYQQILGQGPKLLIQFQNNGVVDDSQLPKDRFSAERLKGVDSTLKIQPAKLEDSAVYLCASSFAGGDNEQFFGPGTRLTVL.

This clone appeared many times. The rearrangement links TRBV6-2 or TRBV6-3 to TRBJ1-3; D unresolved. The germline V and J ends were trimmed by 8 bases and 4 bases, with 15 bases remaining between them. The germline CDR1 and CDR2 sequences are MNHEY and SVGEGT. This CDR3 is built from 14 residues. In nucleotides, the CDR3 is TGTGCCAGCGTAAAGAAGGGTGCCGGAAACACCATATATTTT. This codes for CASVKKGAGNTIYF.

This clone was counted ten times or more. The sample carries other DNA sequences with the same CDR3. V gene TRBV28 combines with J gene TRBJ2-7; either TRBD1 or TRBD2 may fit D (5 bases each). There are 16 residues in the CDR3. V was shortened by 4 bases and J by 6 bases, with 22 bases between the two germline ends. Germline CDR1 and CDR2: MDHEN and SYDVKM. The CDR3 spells CASSSYGALVRGEQYF. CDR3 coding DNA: TGTGCCAGCAGTTCCTATGGGGCCCTTGTTCGGGGCGAGCAGTACTTC.

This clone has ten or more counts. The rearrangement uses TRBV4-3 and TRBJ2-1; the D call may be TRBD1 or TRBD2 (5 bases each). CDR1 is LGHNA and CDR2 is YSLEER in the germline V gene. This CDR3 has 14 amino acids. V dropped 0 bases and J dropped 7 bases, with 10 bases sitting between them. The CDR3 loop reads CASSQDSWGNEQFF. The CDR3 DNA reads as TGCGCCAGCAGCCAAGACAGTTGGGGGAATGAGCAGTTCTTC.

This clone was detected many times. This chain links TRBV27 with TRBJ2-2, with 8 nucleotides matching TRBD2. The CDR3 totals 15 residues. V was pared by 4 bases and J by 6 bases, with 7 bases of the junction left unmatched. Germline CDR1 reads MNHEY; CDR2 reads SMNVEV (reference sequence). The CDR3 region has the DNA TGTGCCAGCAGTTCCGCCGGGACTAGGGCCGGGGAGCTGTTTTTT. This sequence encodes CASSSAGTRAGELFF.

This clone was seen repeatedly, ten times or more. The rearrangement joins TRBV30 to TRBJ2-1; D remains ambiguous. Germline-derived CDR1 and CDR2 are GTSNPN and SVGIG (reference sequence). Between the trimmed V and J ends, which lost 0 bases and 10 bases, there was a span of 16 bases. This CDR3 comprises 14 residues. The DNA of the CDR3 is TGTGCCTGGAGTGTACTTGAAGGTCAATCGGAGCAGTTCTTC. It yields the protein CAWSVLEGQSEQFF.

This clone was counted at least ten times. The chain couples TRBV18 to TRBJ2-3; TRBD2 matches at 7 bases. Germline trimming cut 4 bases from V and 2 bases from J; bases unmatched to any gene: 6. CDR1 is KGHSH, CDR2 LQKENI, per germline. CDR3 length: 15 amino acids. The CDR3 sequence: CASSRREVVTDTQYF. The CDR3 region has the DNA TGTGCCAGCTCACGACGGGAGGTGGTCACAGATACGCAGTATTTT.

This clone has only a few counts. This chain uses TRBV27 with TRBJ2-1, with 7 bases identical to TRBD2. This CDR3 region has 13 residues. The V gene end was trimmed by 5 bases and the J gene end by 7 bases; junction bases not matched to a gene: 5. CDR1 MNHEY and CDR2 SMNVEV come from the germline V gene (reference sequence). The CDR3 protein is CASSRGVGNEQFF. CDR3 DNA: TGTGCCAGCAGTCGGGGGGTAGGGAATGAGCAGTTCTTC.

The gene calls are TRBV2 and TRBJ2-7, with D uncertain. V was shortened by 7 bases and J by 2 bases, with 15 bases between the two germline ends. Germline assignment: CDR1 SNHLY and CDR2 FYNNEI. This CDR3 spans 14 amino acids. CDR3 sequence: CASKGTGGAYEQYF. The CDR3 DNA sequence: TGTGCCAGCAAAGGAACGGGTGGGGCCTACGAGCAGTACTTC.

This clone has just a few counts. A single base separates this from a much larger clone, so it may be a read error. CDR3 loop: CASSPVPGSIVNTEAFF. CDR3 sequence (DNA): TGTGCCAGCTCACCAGTCCCAGGATCAATTGTGAACACTGAAGCTTTCTTT. J is TRBJ1-1 and V is TRBV18; D ambiguous. The V end lost 2 bases, the J end lost 0 bases, and 16 bases lay between the germline ends. From germline, CDR1 is KGHSH and CDR2 LQKENI. The CDR3 runs 17 residues.

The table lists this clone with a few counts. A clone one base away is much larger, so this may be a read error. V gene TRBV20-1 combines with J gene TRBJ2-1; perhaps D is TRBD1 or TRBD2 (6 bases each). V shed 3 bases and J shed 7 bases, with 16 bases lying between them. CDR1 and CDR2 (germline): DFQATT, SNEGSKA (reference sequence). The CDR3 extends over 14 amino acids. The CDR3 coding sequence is TGCAGTGCTAGTCAACAGGGAGGATTGAATGAGCAGTTCTTC. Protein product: CSASQQGGLNEQFF.

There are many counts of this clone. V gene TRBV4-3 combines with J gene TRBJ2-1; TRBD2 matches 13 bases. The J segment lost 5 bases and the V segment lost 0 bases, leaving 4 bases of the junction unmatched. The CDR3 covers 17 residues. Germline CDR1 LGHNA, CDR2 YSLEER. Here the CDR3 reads CASSQEWGLAGNNEQFF. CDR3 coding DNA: TGCGCCAGCAGCCAAGAATGGGGACTAGCGGGGAACAATGAGCAGTTCTTC.